The entry that follows covers one T cell receptor (beta chain) sequence. The antigen remains undetermined. This sample's TCRbeta library carried unique molecular identifier barcodes. TCRdb itself ran the PCR reads through MiXCR, one entry per CDR3 protein. Found here are almost 250,000 distinct CDR3 sequences, 25% of them singletons; the top ten hold roughly 2.5%. The data belong to a study of T-cell reconstitution after alpha-beta-depleted transplantation in children. Trimming took 0 bases from V and 3 from J; bases not matched to a gene: 12. Germline CDR1 is SGHDN and CDR2 is FVKESK. The CDR3 spans 18 residues. Study-level points and caveats: T-cell counts and diversity were attributed mostly to newly produced T cells one year after transplant.

This sequence originates from a girl aged 2 to 9 with Fanconi anemia, due to receive a stem cell transplant. Sample: PBMCs, taken before TCRalphabeta/CD19-depleted stem cell transplant. The V call is TRBV14, the J call TRBJ1-1; 8 nucleotides align to TRBD1. CDR3 amino acids: CASSQEAQGVVGDTEAFF. CDR3 coding DNA: TGTGCCAGCAGCCAAGAAGCACAGGGGGTGGTAGGAGACACTGAAGCTTTCTTT.